Presented here are 28 T cell receptor beta chains from one specimen sequenced in a study of post-analysis software for immune sequencing data. Study-wide results and caveats: Controls had lower frequencies than patients of about 5 TRBV segments, which included TRBV5-6, TRBV5-1 and TRBV20-1.

Built from TCR beta cDNA, the libraries had unique molecular identifiers in them. TCRdb ran MiXCR on the PCR reads and lists one entry per CDR3 protein. The sample has some 500,000 distinct CDR3 sequences, around 40% seen once. No antigen is known for these receptors. Input material: blood. The origin of the receptors is a girl between 10 and 17 years old with multiple sclerosis.

The chain links TRBV20-1 to TRBJ2-7, with D possibly being TRBD1 or TRBD2 (5 bases each). V lost 2 bases and J 4 bases, leaving 15 bases between the germline ends. This CDR3 is 14 amino acids long. Germline CDR1 is DFQATT and CDR2 is SNEGSKA (reference sequence). The CDR3 nucleotides are TGCAGTGCTAGATCGCTCGGGGCAGATTACGAGCAGTACTTC. Its translation: CSARSLGADYEQYF.

V usage is TRBV6-2 or TRBV6-3 and J usage is TRBJ1-4; 7 bases match TRBD1. CDR3 size: 15 residues. CDR1 is MNHEY and CDR2 is SVGEGT in the germline V gene. V trimming: 0 bases; J trimming: 7 bases; junction bases outside the gene matches: 5. The chain's CDR3 is CASSYSDRKIEKLFF. The DNA of the CDR3 is TGTGCCAGCAGTTACTCGGACAGGAAAATTGAAAAACTGTTTTTT.

This clonotype has more than one count but fewer than ten. The chain employs TRBV6-4 and TRBJ2-5; D gene ambiguous. The CDR3 extends over 14 amino acids. V was shortened by 0 bases and J by 2 bases, with 7 bases between the two germline ends. Germline V gives CDR1 MRHNA, CDR2 SNTAGT. CDR3 in amino acids: CASSDSDGQETQYF. The CDR3 coding sequence is TGTGCCAGCAGTGACTCGGACGGACAAGAGACCCAGTACTTC.

The J gene is TRBJ2-5, the V gene TRBV7-2; 7 bases agree with TRBD2. Looked up from germline, CDR1 is SGHTA and CDR2 is FQGNSA. With V trimmed by 3 bases and J by 5 bases, 3 bases remained unmatched. CDR3 length equals 13 residues. The CDR3, as DNA: TGTGCCAGCAGCTTCTGGGAGGGGGAGACCCAGTACTTC. As protein: CASSFWEGETQYF.

CDR3 nucleotides: TGTGCCACCAGCCTCCCAGGGGGGACAGATACGCAGTATTTT. Its translation is CATSLPGGTDTQYF. The V gene is TRBV15, the J gene TRBJ2-3, with D possibly TRBD1 on 7 matching bases. The length of the CDR3 is 14 residues. The germline CDR1 and CDR2 sequences are LNHNV and YYDKDF (reference sequence). The V end lost 5 bases, the J end lost 3 bases, and 12 bases lay between the germline ends.

Points on this clonotype: Mismatch with germline at one junction end may stem from a read error. The chain joins TRBV7-9 to TRBJ2-1; TRBD1 matches at 9 bases. The CDR3 is 16 residues long. Germline lookup yields CDR1 SEHNR and CDR2 FQNEAQ (reference sequence). The DNA for the CDR3 is TGTGCCAGCAGCCCAAGTACGGGACAGGGCTACAGTGAGCAGTTCTTC. It yields the protein CASSPSTGQGYSEQFF.

The table lists this clonotype with a few counts. The chain recombines TRBV27 with TRBJ2-5; 14 bases fit TRBD2. Per germline, CDR1 MNHEY and CDR2 SMNVEV (reference sequence). V was pared by 5 bases and J by 5 bases, with 7 bases of the junction left unmatched. This CDR3 is built from 16 residues. The CDR3 region has the DNA TGTGCCAGCAGTAAGACCGGGACTAGCGGGAGTGAGACCCAGTACTTC. This encodes CASSKTGTSGSETQYF.

The chain joins TRBV6-5 to TRBJ2-3; D gene ambiguous. The V gene's germline CDR1 is MNHEY and CDR2 SVGAGI. V gave up 0 bases and J gave up 4 bases, with 8 bases separating them. The CDR3 has 14 residues. The CDR3 is CASSYSAASDTQYF. As DNA, the CDR3 is TGTGCCAGCAGTTACTCCGCGGCTTCAGATACGCAGTATTTT.

The chain joins TRBV7-9 to TRBJ1-2, with 7 bases identical to TRBD1. The ends lost 3 bases at V and 7 bases at J; junction bases unmatched: 11. Germline values: CDR1 SEHNR, CDR2 FQNEAQ (reference sequence). The length of the CDR3 is 15 residues. The CDR3 loop reads CASSFPDREPGGYTF. For the CDR3, the DNA is TGTGCCAGCAGCTTCCCAGACAGGGAGCCTGGTGGCTACACCTTC.

The chain combines TRBV10-2 with TRBJ2-5; 8 nucleotides match TRBD1. With V trimmed by 7 bases and J by 5 bases, 9 bases remained unmatched. The CDR3 totals 14 residues. Per the germline V gene, CDR1 is WSHSY and CDR2 is SAAADI. The CDR3 nucleotides are TGCGCCAGCACGCAGGGGGCATTTGAGGAGACCCAGTACTTC. It translates to CASTQGAFEETQYF.

The rearrangement uses TRBV12-3 or TRBV12-4 and TRBJ2-2; D gene unclear. V was cut by 4 bases and J by 1 base, with 13 bases left in between. This CDR3 is 16 amino acids long. The CDR3 DNA reads as TGTGCCAGCAGTTCCTTCCTTGTGGGGAACACCGGGGAGCTGTTTTTT. Encoded protein: CASSSFLVGNTGELFF.

In regard to this clonotype: One end of the junction fails to match germline, which may point to a read error. This chain links TRBV7-3 with TRBJ2-7; TRBD2 is a possible D gene (6 bases). Germline assignment: CDR1 SGHTA and CDR2 FQGTGA. The CDR3 length is 14 residues. The CDR3, as DNA: TGTGTCAGCAGCCTCTCGGGGGACTCTTATGAACAGTACTTC. Amino acid sequence: CVSSLSGDSYEQYF.

V usage is TRBV29-1 and J usage is TRBJ2-7, with no clear D. Trimming stripped 7 bases from V and 4 bases from J, with 17 bases between. In germline, CDR1 is SQVTM, CDR2 ANQGSEA. This CDR3 region has 13 residues. The CDR3 nucleotides read TGCAGCGCTAAAGCCGGGCCGCAATACGAGCAGTACTTC. This sequence encodes CSAKAGPQYEQYF.

The chain joins TRBV12-3 or TRBV12-4 to TRBJ2-1; D gene unclear. Trimming removed 1 base from V and 6 bases from J, with 4 bases in between. This CDR3 is 12 amino acids long. The CDR3 loop reads CASSLEINEQFF. The DNA for the CDR3 is TGTGCCAGCAGTTTAGAGATCAATGAGCAGTTCTTC.

This chain connects TRBV7-2 to TRBJ2-2; 11 positions agree with TRBD2. J lost 6 bases, V lost 2 bases, and 2 bases had no gene match. This CDR3 is 15 amino acids long. CDR1 is SGHTA, CDR2 FQGNSA, per germline. The CDR3, as DNA: TGTGCCAGCAGCTTAAGGACTAGCGGGTCCGGGGAGCTGTTTTTT. As protein: CASSLRTSGSGELFF.

This clonotype was observed a few times. Just one base apart from a much larger clone, this may be a read error. The chain recombines TRBV28 with TRBJ2-1; 7 nucleotides align to TRBD1. In germline, CDR1 is MDHEN, CDR2 SYDVKM. CDR3 length: 16 amino acids. Here the CDR3 reads CAGSWAQGYDYNEQFF. DNA for the CDR3: TGTGCCGGCAGTTGGGCACAGGGGTATGACTACAATGAGCAGTTCTTC.

This clonotype was seen only a few times. The CDR3, as DNA: TGTGCCACCAGTGATTTTTCCAGGGGCGGCCACAATGAGCAGTTCTTC. It yields the protein CATSDFSRGGHNEQFF. The gene calls are TRBV24-1 and TRBJ2-1; perhaps TRBD1 as D (6 bases). Trimming left V 1 base short and J 5 bases short, with 14 bases between. Germline V gene lookup returns CDR1 KGHDR and CDR2 SFDVKD. The CDR3 has 16 amino acids.

V usage is TRBV20-1 and J usage is TRBJ2-3; D possibly corresponds to TRBD1 (5 bases). Germline V gene sequence: CDR1 DFQATT, CDR2 SNEGSKA (reference sequence). This CDR3 has 12 residues. V was cut by 7 bases and J by 0 bases, with 8 bases left in between. The DNA of the CDR3 is TGCAGTGTTGACAGAAGCACAGATACGCAGTATTTT. Translated, it gives CSVDRSTDTQYF.

In this sample, this clonotype turned up a few times. V usage is TRBV27 and J usage is TRBJ2-5; D might be TRBD1 (6 bases). From germline, CDR1 is MNHEY and CDR2 SMNVEV (reference sequence). The CDR3 runs to 13 residues. V gave up 3 bases and J gave up 3 bases, with 8 bases separating them. CDR3: CASSFSGEETQYF. As DNA, the CDR3 is TGTGCCAGCAGTTTTTCAGGGGAAGAGACCCAGTACTTC.

V and J are TRBV7-3 and TRBJ2-4; D may be TRBD1 (6 bases). The J call could be wrong; TRBJ2-7 is a better fit for the DNA end. This CDR3 has 15 residues. CDR1 and CDR2 (germline): SGHTA, FQGTGA. The DNA of the CDR3 is TGTGCCAGCAGCTCATGGACAGCCTCTACCTACGAGCAGTACTTC. The encoded protein is CASSSWTASTYEQYF.

The chain links TRBV6-1 to TRBJ2-7; D might be TRBD1 (6 bases). Germline CDR1 is MNHNS and CDR2 is SASEGT. The CDR3 runs 11 residues. Deletions cut 8 bases from V and 2 bases from J, with 7 bases between. CDR3 sequence: CASEGAYEQYF. The CDR3 DNA is TGTGCCAGCGAGGGGGCCTACGAGCAGTACTTC.

The chain uses TRBV6-5 and TRBJ1-1; no definite D call. V lost 2 bases and J 1 base, leaving 8 bases between the germline ends. CDR1 is MNHEY, CDR2 SVGAGI, per germline. The length of the CDR3 is 14 residues. In DNA form, the CDR3 reads TGTGCCAGCAGTTACGAGGCGGGGAACACTGAAGCTTTCTTT. This gives the protein CASSYEAGNTEAFF.

The rearrangement uses TRBV28 and TRBJ1-4; tentatively, D is TRBD1 (6 bases). Trimming removed 5 bases from V and 4 bases from J, with 17 bases in between. The V gene's germline CDR1 is MDHEN and CDR2 SYDVKM. The CDR3 is made up of 16 amino acids. The CDR3, as DNA: TGTGCCAGCAGTCCCCGTCGCCAAGGGGGTAATGAAAAACTGTTTTTT. This codes for CASSPRRQGGNEKLFF.

The gene calls are TRBV29-1 and TRBJ1-1, with a possible D match to TRBD1 (5 bases). Between the trimmed V and J ends, which lost 7 bases and 7 bases, there was a span of 22 bases. The CDR3 contains 14 residues. Germline CDR1 SQVTM, CDR2 ANQGSEA. As DNA, the CDR3 is TGCAGCGGGACCAGGACACAAAGGAGGGATGAAGCTTTCTTT. Amino acid sequence: CSGTRTQRRDEAFF.

The chain recombines TRBV7-9 with TRBJ2-7, with TRBD1 matching over 7 bases. Germline lookup yields CDR1 SEHNR and CDR2 FQNEAQ (reference sequence). The J segment lost 2 bases and the V segment lost 4 bases, leaving 8 bases of the junction unmatched. The CDR3 loop spans 15 amino acids. CDR3 nucleotides: TGTGCCAGCAGCTCACAGACAGGGAGCCCCTACGAGCAGTACTTC. Translating it yields CASSSQTGSPYEQYF.

The chain uses TRBV5-1 and TRBJ2-7; D is perhaps TRBD1 or TRBD2 (5 bases each). Trimming removed 3 bases at V and 3 bases at J, with 10 bases between. Germline V gene sequence: CDR1 SGHRS, CDR2 YFSETQ. The CDR3 totals 13 residues. In DNA, the CDR3 is TGCGCCAGCAGCTGGGACCCAGACTACGAGCAGTACTTC. This encodes CASSWDPDYEQYF.

This clonotype was seen a handful of times. The V gene is TRBV7-9, the J gene TRBJ2-7; 7 positions agree with TRBD2. Losses at the gene ends were 4 bases for V and 0 bases for J; bases not matched to a gene: 3. There are 14 residues in the CDR3. CDR1 and CDR2 (germline): SEHNR, FQNEAQ (reference sequence). CDR3 region: CASSSRDYSYEQYF. CDR3 bases: TGTGCCAGCAGCTCGCGGGACTACTCCTACGAGCAGTACTTC.

This clonotype turned up a few times. The CDR3 nucleotides are TGTGCCAGCAGTTACTCGGGCAGCCATAGCTCCTACGAGCAGTACTTC. Translation gives CASSYSGSHSSYEQYF. J is TRBJ2-7 and V is TRBV6-5; D is uncertain. The CDR3 has 16 residues. Deletions cut 0 bases from V and 0 bases from J, with 12 bases between. CDR1 and CDR2 from the germline V gene are MNHEY and SVGAGI.